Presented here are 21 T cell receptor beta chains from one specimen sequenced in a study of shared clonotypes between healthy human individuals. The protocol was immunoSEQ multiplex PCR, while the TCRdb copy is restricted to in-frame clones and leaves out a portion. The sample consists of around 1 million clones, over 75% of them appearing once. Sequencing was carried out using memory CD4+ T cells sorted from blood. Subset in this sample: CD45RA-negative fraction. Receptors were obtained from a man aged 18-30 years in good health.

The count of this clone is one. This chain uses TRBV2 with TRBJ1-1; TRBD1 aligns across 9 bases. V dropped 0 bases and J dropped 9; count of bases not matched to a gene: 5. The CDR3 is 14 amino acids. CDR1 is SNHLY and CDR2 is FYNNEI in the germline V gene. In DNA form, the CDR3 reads TGTGCCAGCAGTGAAGCGCTGGGACAGGGAAAAGCTTTCTTT. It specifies CASSEALGQGKAFF.

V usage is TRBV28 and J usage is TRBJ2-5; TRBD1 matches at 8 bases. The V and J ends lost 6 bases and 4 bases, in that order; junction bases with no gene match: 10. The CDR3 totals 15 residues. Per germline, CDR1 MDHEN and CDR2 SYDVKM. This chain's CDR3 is CASSIQGVSRETQYF. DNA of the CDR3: TGTGCCAGCAGCATACAGGGGGTATCCAGAGAGACCCAGTACTTC.

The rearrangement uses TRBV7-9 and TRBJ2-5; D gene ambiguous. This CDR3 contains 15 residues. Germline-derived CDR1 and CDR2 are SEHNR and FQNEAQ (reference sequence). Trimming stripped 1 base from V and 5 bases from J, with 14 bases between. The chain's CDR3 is CASSLDRSFGETQYF. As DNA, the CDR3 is TGTGCCAGCAGCTTAGACAGATCCTTTGGCGAGACCCAGTACTTC.

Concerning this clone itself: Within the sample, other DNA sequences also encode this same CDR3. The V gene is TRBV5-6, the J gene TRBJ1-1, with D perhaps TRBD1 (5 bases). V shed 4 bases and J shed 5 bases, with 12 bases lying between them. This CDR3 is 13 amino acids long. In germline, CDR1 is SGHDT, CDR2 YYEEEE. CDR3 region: CASSRRRGTEAFF. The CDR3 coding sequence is TGTGCCAGCAGCCGCCGAAGGGGAACTGAAGCTTTCTTT. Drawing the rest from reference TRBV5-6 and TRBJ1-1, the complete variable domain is DAGVTQSPTHLIKTRGQQVTLRCSPKSGHDTVSWYQQALGQGPQFIFQYYEEEERQRGNFPDRFSGHQFPNYSSELNVNALLLGDSALYLCASSRRRGTEAFFGQGTRLTVV.

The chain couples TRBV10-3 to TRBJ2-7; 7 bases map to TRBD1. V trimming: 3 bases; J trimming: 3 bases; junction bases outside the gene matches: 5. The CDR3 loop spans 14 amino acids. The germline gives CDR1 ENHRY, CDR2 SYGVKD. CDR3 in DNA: TGTGCCATCAGTGATGGTCGGGACAGCTACGAGCAGTACTTC. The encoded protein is CAISDGRDSYEQYF.

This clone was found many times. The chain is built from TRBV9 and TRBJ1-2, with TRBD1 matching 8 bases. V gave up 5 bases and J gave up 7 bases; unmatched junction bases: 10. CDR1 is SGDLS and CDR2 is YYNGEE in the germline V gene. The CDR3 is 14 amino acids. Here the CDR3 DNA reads TGTGCCAGCAGTCGGACAGGGACCTTGGGTGGCTACACCTTC. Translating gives CASSRTGTLGGYTF.

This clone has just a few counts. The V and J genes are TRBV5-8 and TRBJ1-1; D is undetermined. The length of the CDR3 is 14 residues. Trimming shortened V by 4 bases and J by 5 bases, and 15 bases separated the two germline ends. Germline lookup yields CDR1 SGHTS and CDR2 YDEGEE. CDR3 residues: CASSLGILGTEAFF. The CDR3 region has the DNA TGTGCCAGCAGCCTAGGTATCTTGGGGACTGAAGCTTTCTTT.

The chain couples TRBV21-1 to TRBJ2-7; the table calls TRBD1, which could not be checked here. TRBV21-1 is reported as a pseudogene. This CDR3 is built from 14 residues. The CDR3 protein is CASSKGQGLYEQYF. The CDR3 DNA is TGTGCCAGCAGCAAAGGACAGGGGCTCTACGAGCAGTACTTC.

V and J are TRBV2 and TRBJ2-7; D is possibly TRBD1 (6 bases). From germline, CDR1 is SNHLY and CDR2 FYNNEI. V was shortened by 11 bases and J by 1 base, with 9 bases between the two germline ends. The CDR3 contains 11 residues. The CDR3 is CACQGSYEQYF. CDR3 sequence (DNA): TGTGCCTGTCAGGGGTCCTACGAGCAGTACTTC.

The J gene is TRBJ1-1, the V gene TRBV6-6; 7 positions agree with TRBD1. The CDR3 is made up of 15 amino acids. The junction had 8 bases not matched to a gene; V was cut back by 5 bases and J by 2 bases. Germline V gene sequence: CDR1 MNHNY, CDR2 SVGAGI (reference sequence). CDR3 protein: CASSGRDSDNTEAFF. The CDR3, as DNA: TGTGCCAGCAGTGGCCGGGACAGCGATAACACTGAAGCTTTCTTT.

In nucleotides, the CDR3 is TGCGCCAGCAGCTATACTGGAGCCGACGAGCAGTACTTC. This sequence encodes CASSYTGADEQYF. This chain joins TRBV4-1 and TRBJ2-7, with D unresolved. The CDR3 is 13 residues long. CDR1 MGHRA and CDR2 YSYEKL come from the germline V gene. V gave up 5 bases and J gave up 5 bases, with 13 bases separating them.

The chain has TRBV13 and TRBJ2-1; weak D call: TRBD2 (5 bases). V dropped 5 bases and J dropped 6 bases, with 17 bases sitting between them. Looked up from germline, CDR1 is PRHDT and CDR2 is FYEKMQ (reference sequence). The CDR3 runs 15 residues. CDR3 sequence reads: CASSPGRGPGNEQFF. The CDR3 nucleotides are TGTGCCAGCAGCCCAGGCCGGGGTCCGGGCAATGAGCAGTTCTTC.

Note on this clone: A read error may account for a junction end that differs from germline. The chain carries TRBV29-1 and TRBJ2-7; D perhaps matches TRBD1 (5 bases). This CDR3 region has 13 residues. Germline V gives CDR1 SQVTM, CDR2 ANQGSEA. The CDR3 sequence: CSVEAQGFREQYF. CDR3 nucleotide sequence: TGCAGCGTCGAAGCGCAGGGTTTTAGAGAGCAGTACTTC.

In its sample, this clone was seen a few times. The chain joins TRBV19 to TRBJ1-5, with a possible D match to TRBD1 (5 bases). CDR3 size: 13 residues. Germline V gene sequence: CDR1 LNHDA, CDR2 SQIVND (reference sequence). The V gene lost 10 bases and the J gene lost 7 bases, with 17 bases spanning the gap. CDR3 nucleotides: TGTGCCACCTCCGGGACGGGAGGGCAGCCCCAGCATTTT. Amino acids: CATSGTGGQPQHF.

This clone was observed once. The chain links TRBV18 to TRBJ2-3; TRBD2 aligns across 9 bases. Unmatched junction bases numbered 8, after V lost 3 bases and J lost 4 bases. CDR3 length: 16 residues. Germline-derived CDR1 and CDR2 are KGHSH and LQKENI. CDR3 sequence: CASSPMLTSGADTQYF. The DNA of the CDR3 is TGTGCCAGCTCACCTATGCTGACTAGCGGAGCAGATACGCAGTATTTT.

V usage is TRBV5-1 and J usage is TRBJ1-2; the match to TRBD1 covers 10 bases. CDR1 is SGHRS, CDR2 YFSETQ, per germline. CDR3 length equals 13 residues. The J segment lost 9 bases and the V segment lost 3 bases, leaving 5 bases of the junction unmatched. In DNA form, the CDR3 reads TGCGCCAGCAGCTGGGGACAGGGGATGAGCTACACCTTC. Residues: CASSWGQGMSYTF.

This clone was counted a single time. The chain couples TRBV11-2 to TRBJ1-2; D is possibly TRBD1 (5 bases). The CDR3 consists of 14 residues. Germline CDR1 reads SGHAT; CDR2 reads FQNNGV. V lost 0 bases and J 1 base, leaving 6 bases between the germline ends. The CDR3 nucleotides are TGTGCCAGCAGCTTAGACAGGGTTAACTATGGCTACACCTTC. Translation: CASSLDRVNYGYTF.

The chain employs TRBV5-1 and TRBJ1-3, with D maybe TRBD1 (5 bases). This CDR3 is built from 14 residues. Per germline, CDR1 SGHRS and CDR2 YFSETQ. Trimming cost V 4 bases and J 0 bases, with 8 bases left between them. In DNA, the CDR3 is TGCGCCAGCAGCGGGGCAAGCTCTGGAAACACCATATATTTT. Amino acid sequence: CASSGASSGNTIYF.

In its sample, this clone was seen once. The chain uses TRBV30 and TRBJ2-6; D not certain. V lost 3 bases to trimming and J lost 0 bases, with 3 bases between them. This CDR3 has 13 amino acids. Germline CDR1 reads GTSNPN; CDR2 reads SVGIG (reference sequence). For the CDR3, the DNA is TGTGCCTGGAGGATCTCTGGGGCCAACGTCCTGACTTTC. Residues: CAWRISGANVLTF.

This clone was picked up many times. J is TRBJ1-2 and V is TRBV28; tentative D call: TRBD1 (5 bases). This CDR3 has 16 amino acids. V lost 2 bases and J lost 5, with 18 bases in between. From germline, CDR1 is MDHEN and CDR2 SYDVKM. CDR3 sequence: CASSLIGQGGGYGYTF. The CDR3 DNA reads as TGTGCCAGCAGTTTAATTGGGCAGGGAGGTGGGTATGGCTACACCTTC.

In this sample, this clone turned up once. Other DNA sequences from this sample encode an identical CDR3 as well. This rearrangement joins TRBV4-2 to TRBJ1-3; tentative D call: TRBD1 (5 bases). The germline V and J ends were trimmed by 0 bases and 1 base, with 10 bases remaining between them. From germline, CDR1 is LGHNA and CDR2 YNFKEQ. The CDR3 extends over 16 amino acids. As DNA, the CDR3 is TGTGCCAGCAGCCAAGATCAGGGAGGGTCTGGAAACACCATATATTTT. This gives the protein CASSQDQGGSGNTIYF.